This passage covers 22 T cell receptor beta chains from one sample sequenced in a study of blood T cell repertoires in COVID-19. The method was immunoSEQ multiplex PCR; TCRdb's version includes in-frame clones alone and lacks a portion of them. The data hold tens of thousands of clones, with roughly 84% observed a single time. The sequenced material came from peripheral blood. The source of these receptors is a man aged 50 to 59 with active or convalescent COVID-19.

V gene TRBV9 combines with J gene TRBJ1-6; a possible D gene is TRBD1 (6 bases). The CDR3 covers 14 residues. V was cut by 0 bases and J by 7 bases, with 8 bases left in between. The germline gives CDR1 SGDLS, CDR2 YYNGEE. The CDR3: CASSVDRANSPLHF. CDR3 nucleotide sequence: TGTGCCAGCAGCGTAGACAGGGCAAATTCACCCCTCCACTTT.

V usage is TRBV6-5 and J usage is TRBJ1-1; no firm D call. The CDR3 loop spans 12 amino acids. Germline V CDR1 and CDR2: MNHEY, SVGAGI. V shed 6 bases and J shed 1 base, with 6 bases lying between them. CDR3 coding DNA: TGTGCCAGCAGCGTCGGGAACACTGAAGCTTTCTTT. This encodes CASSVGNTEAFF.

The chain couples TRBV7-2 to TRBJ1-2, with a tentative D call TRBD1 (5 bases). The CDR3 is 11 amino acids. Trimming cost V 5 bases and J 9 bases, with 10 bases left between them. Germline V gene lookup returns CDR1 SGHTA and CDR2 FQGNSA. CDR3 coding DNA: TGTGCCAGCAGCCCTGGACAAAGCTACACCTTC. Amino acids: CASSPGQSYTF.

This chain links TRBV18 with TRBJ1-4, with TRBD1 matching over 7 bases. After removal of 5 bases from V and 6 bases from J, the junction contained 12 bases not matched to a gene. The CDR3 contains 16 residues. The germline CDR1 and CDR2 sequences are KGHSH and LQKENI. CDR3: CASSDYARQGDEKLFF. The CDR3 DNA reads TGTGCCAGCTCAGACTATGCGAGACAGGGAGATGAAAAACTGTTTTTT.

The chain has TRBV6-5 and TRBJ1-1; TRBD1 is a possible D gene (5 bases). The CDR3 sequence is 12 residues long. Trimming stripped 2 bases from V and 11 bases from J, with 12 bases between. Germline-derived CDR1 and CDR2 are MNHEY and SVGAGI. In nucleotides, the CDR3 is TGTGCCAGCAGTTACCCGCAGGGTTTGGCTTTCTTT. This translates into CASSYPQGLAFF.

The chain combines TRBV10-3 with TRBJ2-7, with TRBD2 identical over 8 bases. V lost 6 bases to trimming and J lost 0 bases; unmatched junction nucleotides: 7. Per germline, CDR1 ENHRY and CDR2 SYGVKD. This CDR3 has 15 amino acids. This chain's CDR3 is CAISSTSGPSYEQYF. The CDR3 DNA follows: TGTGCCATCAGCAGTACTAGCGGACCCTCCTACGAGCAGTACTTC.

The V and J genes are TRBV15 and TRBJ1-4; D remains ambiguous. Germline V lookup: CDR1 LNHNV, CDR2 YYDKDF (reference sequence). CDR3 length: 13 residues. The V end was cut by 0 bases, the J end by 7 bases, with 6 bases between. CDR3 DNA: TGTGCCACCAGCAGAGATCCGGGTGAAAAACTGTTTTTT. This encodes CATSRDPGEKLFF.

The chain uses TRBV6-5 and TRBJ1-5; 8 nucleotides match TRBD1. The CDR3 loop spans 14 amino acids. Germline assignment: CDR1 MNHEY and CDR2 SVGAGI. Unmatched junction bases numbered 2, after V lost 5 bases and J lost 2 bases. The CDR3 sequence is CASSMTGGNQPQHF. CDR3 sequence (DNA): TGTGCCAGCAGTATGACAGGGGGCAATCAGCCCCAGCATTTT.

The gene calls are TRBV2 and TRBJ1-4; a possible D gene is TRBD1 (5 bases). V was cut by 6 bases and J by 0 bases, with 8 bases left in between. CDR3 length: 14 amino acids. Germline lookup yields CDR1 SNHLY and CDR2 FYNNEI. The CDR3 DNA sequence: TGTGCCAGCAGCTCAGGGACAACTAATGAAAAACTGTTTTTT. Protein sequence: CASSSGTTNEKLFF.

The chain couples TRBV7-9 to TRBJ2-2; TRBD1 matches 7 bases. The V segment lost 5 bases and the J segment 8 bases; nucleotides outside the gene matches: 8. Germline lookup yields CDR1 SEHNR and CDR2 FQNEAQ (reference sequence). This CDR3 contains 14 residues. CDR3 loop: CASSRDRVSGELFF. As DNA, the CDR3 is TGTGCCAGCAGCCGCGACAGGGTGTCGGGGGAGCTGTTTTTT.

This clone was recorded only once. This chain joins TRBV18 and TRBJ2-6; D not certain. Germline CDR1 is KGHSH and CDR2 is LQKENI. CDR3 size: 16 residues. The V gene lost 2 bases and the J gene lost 0 bases, with 8 bases spanning the gap. The CDR3 here is CASSPIKLSGANVLTF. CDR3 nucleotide sequence: TGTGCCAGCTCACCAATCAAGCTCTCTGGGGCCAACGTCCTGACTTTC.

The J gene is TRBJ2-6, the V gene TRBV27, with D tentatively TRBD2 (5 bases). Trimming removed 3 bases from V and 4 bases from J, with 10 bases in between. Germline V gives CDR1 MNHEY, CDR2 SMNVEV (reference sequence). The CDR3 is made up of 15 amino acids. CDR3 bases: TGTGCCAGCAGTTTGGACGGGGTCGGGGCCAACGTCCTGACTTTC. This encodes CASSLDGVGANVLTF.

The DNA for the CDR3 is TGTGCCACCAGTGACAGGGGGAGGAATGAGCAGTTCTTC. Translated, it gives CATSDRGRNEQFF. The V call is TRBV24-1, the J call TRBJ2-1; D may be TRBD1 (7 bases). Trimming cost V 4 bases and J 7 bases, with 10 bases left between them. CDR1 and CDR2 from the germline V gene are KGHDR and SFDVKD. The CDR3 extends over 13 amino acids.

V gene TRBV3-1 (or the pseudogene TRBV3-2) combines with J gene TRBJ2-7; 9 positions agree with TRBD1. Germline CDR1 and CDR2: LGHDT and YNNKEL (reference sequence). There are 15 residues in the CDR3. The ends lost 3 bases at V and 3 bases at J; junction bases unmatched: 6. CDR3 residues: CASSQGQGDLYEQYF. The CDR3, as DNA: TGTGCCAGCAGCCAGGGACAGGGTGATCTCTACGAGCAGTACTTC.

CDR3 coding DNA: TGTGCCAGCAGGAGAACCGGGACCTACGAGCAGTACTTC. It is translated as CASRRTGTYEQYF. The V gene is TRBV27, the J gene TRBJ2-7; TRBD2 might be the D (5 bases). CDR3 length equals 13 residues. CDR1 is MNHEY and CDR2 is SMNVEV in the germline V gene (reference sequence). Trimming took off 6 bases at V and 2 bases at J, with 11 bases between the two ends.

This clone was detected only once. The chain recombines TRBV18 with TRBJ2-3; 8 bases match TRBD1. The V gene's germline CDR1 is KGHSH and CDR2 LQKENI. Losses at the gene ends were 0 bases for V and 1 base for J; bases not matched to a gene: 3. This CDR3 contains 16 residues. The CDR3 sequence: CASSPPVGQGTDTQYF. The CDR3 DNA sequence: TGTGCCAGCTCACCACCGGTGGGACAGGGCACAGATACGCAGTATTTT.

J is TRBJ1-2 and V is TRBV5-1; weak D call: TRBD1 (5 bases). Trimming removed 4 bases from V and 6 bases from J, with 13 bases in between. The CDR3 sequence is 13 residues long. The germline V gene encodes CDR1 SGHRS and CDR2 YFSETQ. Here the CDR3 reads CASSDGHTHGYTF. The CDR3, as DNA: TGCGCCAGCAGCGATGGACACACACATGGCTACACCTTC.

The rearrangement joins TRBV19 to TRBJ1-1; TRBD1 aligns across 8 bases. Germline V gene sequence: CDR1 LNHDA, CDR2 SQIVND (reference sequence). V dropped 5 bases and J dropped 1; count of bases not matched to a gene: 0. CDR3 length: 13 residues. CDR3 in amino acids: CASSGQGNTEAFF. The CDR3 region has the DNA TGTGCCAGTAGTGGACAGGGGAACACTGAAGCTTTCTTT. Full variable domain (rest looked up from reference TRBV19 and TRBJ1-1): DGGITQSPKYLFRKEGQNVTLSCEQNLNHDAMYWYRQDPGQGLRLIYYSQIVNDFQKGDIAEGYSVSREKKESFPLTVTSAQKNPTAFYLCASSGQGNTEAFFGQGTRLTVV.

The chain has TRBV13 and TRBJ1-1; no clear D gene. Trimming stripped 2 bases from V and 1 base from J, with 5 bases between. Germline CDR1 is PRHDT and CDR2 is FYEKMQ (reference sequence). The CDR3 has 13 amino acids. In DNA form, the CDR3 reads TGTGCCAGCAGCTTAACAAAGAACACTGAAGCTTTCTTT. This codes for CASSLTKNTEAFF.

The chain uses TRBV3-1 (or the pseudogene TRBV3-2) and TRBJ2-6; 11 bases fit TRBD1. From germline, CDR1 is LGHDT and CDR2 YNNKEL (reference sequence). CDR3 length equals 17 residues. With V trimmed by 3 bases and J by 2 bases, 3 bases remained unmatched. CDR3 sequence (DNA): TGTGCCAGCAGCCAGTGGACAGGGGGCGCTGGGGCCAACGTCCTGACTTTC. Translation gives CASSQWTGGAGANVLTF.

The chain carries TRBV7-8 and TRBJ1-2, with TRBD1 as a possible D gene (6 bases). The V end was cut by 4 bases, the J end by 7 bases, with 13 bases between. Germline V CDR1 and CDR2: SGHVS, FQNEAQ. This CDR3 contains 13 residues. CDR3 coding DNA: TGTGCCAGCAGCTCCTCAAGGACAGTTGGCTACACCTTC. It translates to CASSSSRTVGYTF.

This clone was seen only once. The rearrangement joins TRBV19 to TRBJ2-1; 12 nucleotides align to TRBD2. Germline loops: CDR1 LNHDA, CDR2 SQIVND (reference sequence). The V segment lost 10 bases and the J segment 2 bases; nucleotides outside the gene matches: 12. There are 17 residues in the CDR3. CDR3 coding DNA: TGTGCCACCAAAGCGACTAGCGGGGGCCGAGCCTACAATGAGCAGTTCTTC. Translation: CATKATSGGRAYNEQFF. Drawing the rest from reference TRBV19 and TRBJ2-1, the complete variable domain is DGGITQSPKYLFRKEGQNVTLSCEQNLNHDAMYWYRQDPGQGLRLIYYSQIVNDFQKGDIAEGYSVSREKKESFPLTVTSAQKNPTAFYLCATKATSGGRAYNEQFFGPGTRLTVL.